A selection of T cell receptor beta chains follows, all from one sample in a study of cytomegalovirus exposure and HLA in healthy donors. Sequencing used immunoSEQ multiplex PCR; TCRdb keeps in-frame clones, though not all of them. The sample shows approximately 160,000 clones, around 90% of them seen only once. The sample consisted of PBMCs. The source of these receptors is a woman under 30 in good health and CMV-seropositive. CDR3s include the opening cysteine and the closing phenylalanine or tryptophan. D genes are given only for firm matches. Rows give clone size only sometimes, using once, few, many, or a class for an expanded clone.

J | D | size | length | V | DNA | CDR3
TRBJ2-7 | NA | NA | 17 | TRBV4-1 | TGCGCCAGCAGCCAAACGTTACAGCCGGCGATACACTACGAGCAGTACTTC | CASSQTLQPAIHYEQYF
TRBJ1-5 | NA | NA | 18 | TRBV19 | TGTGCCAGTAGTATGCGGGGGCGACAGAGTAGACAGAATCAGCCCCAGCATTTT | CASSMRGRQSRQNQPQHF
TRBJ2-1 | TRBD2 | NA | 13 | TRBV4-3 | TGCGCCAGCAGCCAGGGACTAGCCCATGAGCAGTTCTTC | CASSQGLAHEQFF
TRBJ1-1 | NA | NA | 17 | TRBV10-3 | TGTGCCATCAGTGAGTTCGGTTGGGGGGGCCCCGGCACTGAAGCTTTCTTT | CAISEFGWGGPGTEAFF
TRBJ1-3 | TRBD1 | NA | 14 | TRBV6-1 | TGTGCCAGCAGCGTTGGGACAGCAAGAAACACCATATATTTT | CASSVGTARNTIYF
TRBJ2-1 | NA | NA | 15 | TRBV6-5 | TGTGCCAGCAGTTCGTCTATGAGCTCCTACAATGAGCAGTTCTTC | CASSSSMSSYNEQFF
TRBJ2-7 | TRBD1 | NA | 15 | TRBV18 | TGTGCCAGCTCACCACTGGGGACAGGGGCCTACGAGCAGTACTTC | CASSPLGTGAYEQYF
TRBJ2-5 | TRBD2 | NA | 18 | TRBV4-3 | TGCGCCAGCAGCCAAGAGGTAGCGGGAGGGTCGTACCAAGAGACCCAGTACTTC | CASSQEVAGGSYQETQYF
TRBJ2-1 | NA | NA | 13 | TRBV28 | TGTGCCAGCAGTTTCGGAGGCGACAATGAGCAGTTCTTC | CASSFGGDNEQFF
TRBJ1-1 | TRBD1 | NA | 14 | TRBV11-2 | TGTGCCAGCAGCACTCAACAGGGGAGCACTGAAGCTTTCTTT | CASSTQQGSTEAFF
TRBJ1-6 | NA | few | 15 | TRBV19 | TGTGCCAGTAGTCCCACAGGCGGGGGCAATTCACCCCTCCACTTT | CASSPTGGGNSPLHF
TRBJ2-1 | NA | NA | 15 | TRBV7-6 | TGTGCCAGCAGCTCCACCCTGGGCCGCTACAATGAGCAGTTCTTC | CASSSTLGRYNEQFF
TRBJ1-6 | NA | NA | 14 | TRBV6-1 | TGTGCCAGCGGCCTGGAGGCAGCTAATTCACCCCTCCACTTT | CASGLEAANSPLHF
TRBJ2-7 | TRBD2 | few | 14 | TRBV10-1 | TGCGCCAGCAGTGAGTCGGGCGGGGGGCACGAGCAGTACTTC | CASSESGGGHEQYF
TRBJ2-7 | NA | NA | 14 | TRBV9 | TGTGCCAGCAGCGTAGCTAGCGATGCCTACGAGCAGTACTTC | CASSVASDAYEQYF
TRBJ2-1 | TRBD1 | NA | 17 | TRBV4-3 | TGCGCCAGCAGCCAACGACAGGGGCCACTACCTTACAATGAGCAGTTCTTC | CASSQRQGPLPYNEQFF
TRBJ1-1 | NA | once | 13 | TRBV4-1 | TGCGCCAGCAGCCGCCTCGGGAACACTGAAGCTTTCTTT | CASSRLGNTEAFF
TRBJ2-1 | NA | NA | 14 | TRBV11-3 | TGTGCCAGCAGCTCAGGCCAGGGCTACAATGAGCAGTTCTTC | CASSSGQGYNEQFF
TRBJ2-1 | TRBD1 | NA | 14 | TRBV27 | TGTGCCAGCAGGGGAACAGGGGCATACAATGAGCAGTTCTTC | CASRGTGAYNEQFF
TRBJ2-2 | NA | NA | 14 | TRBV19 | TGTGCCAGTAGTATGGGACATTCCACCGGGGAGCTGTTTTTT | CASSMGHSTGELFF
TRBJ2-5 | TRBD1 | NA | 15 | TRBV7-6 | TGTGCCAGCAGCTTGGACACAGGGGAACAAGAGACCCAGTACTTC | CASSLDTGEQETQYF
TRBJ2-2 | TRBD2 | NA | 15 | TRBV7-6 | TGTGCCAGCAGCCATAGCGGGGAAAACACCGGGGAGCTGTTTTTT | CASSHSGENTGELFF
TRBJ2-3 | NA | NA | 11 | TRBV29-1 | TGCAGCGTTGATGCGGGAGATACGCAGTATTTT | CSVDAGDTQYF
TRBJ1-1 | NA | NA | 14 | TRBV5-6 | TGTGCCAGCAGCTTGGCGGCCAGGGGTTATGAAGCTTTCTTT | CASSLAARGYEAFF
TRBJ2-5 | TRBD1 | NA | 18 | TRBV5-1 | TGCGCCAGCAGCTTGGGAGATTCTCTCGGGACAGGGAGGGAGACCCAGTACTTC | CASSLGDSLGTGRETQYF
TRBJ1-1 | NA | NA | 17 | TRBV5-6 | TGTGCCAGCAGCCCAGCGCTGGGGAGGATGGGGAACACTGAAGCTTTCTTT | CASSPALGRMGNTEAFF
TRBJ1-5 | TRBD1 | NA | 17 | TRBV2 | TGTGCCAGCAGGGAGAACCCGGGACAGGCGTTACATCAGCCCCAGCATTTT | CASRENPGQALHQPQHF
TRBJ2-1 | NA | NA | 13 | TRBV5-6 | TGTGCCAGCAGCTTGAGTCGCGTGGATGAGCAGTTCTTC | CASSLSRVDEQFF
TRBJ2-7 | TRBD2 | NA | 19 | TRBV6-1 | TGTGCCAGCAGTGTCACTACTAGCGGGACACCAACACCCTCCTACGAGCAGTACTTC | CASSVTTSGTPTPSYEQYF
TRBJ2-4 | NA | NA | 13 | TRBV7-2 | TGTGCCAGCAGCTTAGTTTACGGGGACATTCAGTACTTC | CASSLVYGDIQYF
TRBJ2-7 | NA | NA | 17 | TRBV28 | TGTGCCAGCAGTATTAATACAAGGGACTTACGCTCCTACGAGCAGTACTTC | CASSINTRDLRSYEQYF
TRBJ1-1 | NA | NA | 15 | TRBV2 | TGTGCCAGCAGGGGTGGGAGACACACGAACACTGAAGCTTTCTTT | CASRGGRHTNTEAFF
TRBJ1-4 | TRBD1 | NA | 14 | TRBV7-9 | TGTGCCAGCAGCTCACAGGGGTATCAGGAAAAACTGTTTTTT | CASSSQGYQEKLFF
TRBJ1-3 | TRBD1 | once | 15 | TRBV27 | TGTGCCAGCAGACGTACAGGGGACTCTGGAAACACCATATATTTT | CASRRTGDSGNTIYF
TRBJ1-1 | TRBD1 | NA | 15 | TRBV9 | TGTGCCAGCAGCCCCACCATAAGACAGGGCTCTGAAGCTTTCTTT | CASSPTIRQGSEAFF
TRBJ2-3 | TRBD2 | NA | 16 | TRBV11-2 | TGTGCCAGCAGCACCGACGGCGGGAGCGCTCCTGATACGCAGTATTTT | CASSTDGGSAPDTQYF
TRBJ2-7 | NA | once | 16 | TRBV19 | TGTGCCAGTAGTACCCGGGCGGGGCCTATCCCGGAGGAGCAGTACTTC | CASSTRAGPIPEEQYF
TRBJ2-7 | NA | NA | 15 | TRBV28 | TGTGCCAGCAGTTTAGGGGCTAGTCGGACCTACGAGCAGTACTTC | CASSLGASRTYEQYF
TRBJ1-4 | TRBD1 | NA | 15 | TRBV18 | TGTGCCAGCTCGACCACGGACAGGGTCGGCGAAAAACTGTTTTTT | CASSTTDRVGEKLFF
TRBJ1-6 | TRBD1 | NA | 15 | TRBV25-1 | TGTGCCAGCAGTGAAACAGGGGCCTATAATTCACCCCTCCACTTT | CASSETGAYNSPLHF
TRBJ2-1 | NA | NA | 13 | TRBV5-3 | TGTGCCAGAAGCTTGGCCGCAGGCAATGAGCAGTTCTTC | CARSLAAGNEQFF
TRBJ2-1 | NA | NA | 15 | TRBV27 | TGTGCCAGCAGTTTGGCTGGACTCCTCTACAATGAGCAGTTCTTC | CASSLAGLLYNEQFF
TRBJ1-2 | TRBD1 | once | 16 | TRBV28 | TGTGCCAGCAGTGGGGCCTCCACGGGACAGCACTATGGCTACACCTTC | CASSGASTGQHYGYTF
TRBJ2-5 | TRBD1 | NA | 14 | TRBV28 | TGTGCCAGCAGTCCGAGGGACAGGGGAGAGACCCAGTACTTC | CASSPRDRGETQYF
TRBJ2-3 | TRBD2 | few | 15 | TRBV4-1 | TGCGCCAGCAGAGCGGGGGGCTTTTTTTCGGATACGCAGTATTTT | CASRAGGFFSDTQYF
TRBJ2-7 | TRBD2 | NA | 13 | TRBV29-1 | TGCAGCGTTTTAACAGCGGGGACCTACGAGCAGTACTTC | CSVLTAGTYEQYF
TRBJ2-3 | TRBD2 | once | 19 | TRBV19 | TGTGCCAGTAGTCCAGGGACTAGCGGGAGGGCGACTAGCACAGATACGCAGTATTTT | CASSPGTSGRATSTDTQYF
TRBJ1-2 | NA | NA | 12 | TRBV15 | TGTGCCACCAGCAGAGATAATCTCGGCTACACCTTC | CATSRDNLGYTF
TRBJ2-7 | TRBD2 | NA | 18 | TRBV27 | TGTGCCAGCAGCTCCCTCGGACTAGCGGGAGGCCCCCGGCTCGAGCAGTACTTC | CASSSLGLAGGPRLEQYF
TRBJ2-1 | TRBD2 | NA | 15 | TRBV5-1 | TGCGCCAGCAGCCCCCTGGCGGGGGGGCAAAATGAGCAGTTCTTC | CASSPLAGGQNEQFF
TRBJ2-5 | TRBD2 | once | 16 | TRBV6-6 | TGTGCCAGCAGTTACGGAGGCGGGAGGGCCCTAGTTAACCAGTACTTC | CASSYGGGRALVNQYF
TRBJ2-1 | TRBD2 | NA | 15 | TRBV4-2 | TGTGCCAGCAGCCCAGAAGGACTAGCGGGTGGTGAGCAGTTCTTC | CASSPEGLAGGEQFF
TRBJ1-2 | NA | NA | 13 | TRBV16 | TGTGCCAGCAGCCGGCCGGGGGGACGAGGCTACACCTTC | CASSRPGGRGYTF
TRBJ2-1 | TRBD1 | NA | 15 | TRBV25-1 | TGTGCCAGCAGTGAAGTCGGGACAGGGGGGAATGAGCAGTTCTTC | CASSEVGTGGNEQFF
TRBJ2-1 | TRBD2 | NA | 15 | TRBV12-5 | TGTGCTAGTGGCCCAGGACTAGCGGGACGCAATGAGCAGTTCTTC | CASGPGLAGRNEQFF
TRBJ1-1 | NA | NA | 13 | TRBV28 | TGTGCCAGCAAAGGGGGACCGGGGACTGAAGCTTTCTTT | CASKGGPGTEAFF